This T cell receptor beta chain stems from a study of graft-versus-host responses after intestinal transplantation. Study-level points and caveats: GvH clones detected in recipient marrow included some appearing first in ileum or blood.

As for this clone: The antigen is not known.

Trimming cost V 5 bases and J 7 bases, with 15 bases left between them. Germline assignment: CDR1 MDHEN and CDR2 SYDVKM. The CDR3 length is 14 residues. Sequenced by immunoSEQ multiplex PCR; TCRdb stores in-frame clones only, minus some. The sample includes around 90,000 clones, around 90% of them seen just once. The clonotype originates from a human donor who was the organ donor for an intestinal transplant. The starting material was unstimulated CD8+ T cells sorted from spleen or lymph node cells, obtained before transplant. The V gene is TRBV28, the J gene TRBJ1-5; tentatively, D is TRBD1 (5 bases). The CDR3 DNA follows: TGTGCCAGCAGTCCCGACAGTTTGAGCCAGCCCCAGCATTTT. Its protein product is CASSPDSLSQPQHF.